The present entry profiles one T cell receptor beta chain with its context. Its antigen is not known. In the same sample, other DNA sequences code for this CDR3. This sample was taken from a study of cytomegalovirus exposure and HLA in healthy donors. Points from the study as a whole: Data from an earlier analysis indicated that most TCR beta V segments were productive either about 87% or about 30% of the time. It emerged from a later analysis that several of the most significant clusters appeared to be linked to common viral pathogens.

Both 60 Vbeta primers and 13 Jbeta primers went into the PCR. Libraries were prepared by immunoSEQ multiplex PCR; TCRdb keeps only in-frame clonotypes and omits some of them. The data show 150,000 to 200,000 clones, with about 62% seen just once and less than 3% held by the top ten. This receptor was identified in a man aged 35 to 55 in good health and CMV-seronegative. The sample consisted of PBMCs.

DNA of the CDR3: TGTGCCAGTAGTGCCCGGGGCTACGAGCAGTACTTC. Its protein is CASSARGYEQYF. V is TRBV19 and J is TRBJ2-7, with D possibly TRBD2 on 5 matching bases. V shed 5 bases and J shed 3 bases, with 8 bases lying between them. The length of the CDR3 is 12 residues. Germline values: CDR1 LNHDA, CDR2 SQIVND (reference sequence).